Described below is a single T cell receptor (beta chain) sequence and its context. Its matching antigen is unknown. The data belong to a study of human thymus T cells. Study-wide findings and caveats: There appeared to be biased usage of V and J genes in thymic and blood repertoires. Related work showed strongly overlapping thymic repertoires across unrelated individuals.

Germline V gives CDR1 LGHNA, CDR2 YSLEER. This CDR3 has 18 residues. V lost 4 bases to trimming and J lost 2 bases; unmatched junction nucleotides: 10. Clones were sequenced by immunoSEQ multiplex PCR, and TCRdb holds only the in-frame ones, with some missing. The sample lists 78,000 or so clones, about 96% occurring once. Thymus tissue for the work was resected from patients undergoing corrective heart surgery. It was healthy Finnish infants having corrective surgery for congenital heart defects who were the donors. The source is a boy under three years old with a congenital heart defect but otherwise immunologically healthy. The sample taken for sequencing was thymus tissue. The chain employs TRBV4-3 and TRBJ2-3; 12 bases are shared with TRBD1. CDR3 amino acids: CASSLSIGTGGLTDTQYF. In nucleotides, the CDR3 is TGCGCCAGCAGCCTTTCGATAGGGACAGGGGGCCTCACAGATACGCAGTATTTT.